The 5 T cell receptor beta chains in this list originate from one sample, sequenced in a study of response to subunit inactivated influenza vaccine. TCRdb ran MiXCR on the RT-PCR reads and lists one entry per CDR3 protein. The sample has approximately 570,000 distinct CDR3 sequences; under 9% are singletons. The sequencing used PBMCs from blood, collected less than 30 months after vaccination. All receptors derive from a man aged 50 to 75 who received an inactivated influenza vaccine.

This clonotype was observed many times. The chain employs TRBV29-1 and TRBJ2-5; D not resolved. V was shortened by 0 bases and J by 4 bases, with 12 bases between the two germline ends. CDR1 is SQVTM, CDR2 ANQGSEA, per germline. CDR3 size: 14 residues. The CDR3 protein is CSVEDWEVRETQYF. Written as DNA, the CDR3 is TGCAGCGTTGAAGATTGGGAAGTCCGAGAGACCCAGTACTTC.

This chain joins TRBV7-6 and TRBJ2-1; 10 positions agree with TRBD1. Germline loops: CDR1 SGHVS, CDR2 FNYEAQ. This CDR3 comprises 16 residues. J gave up 8 bases and V 5 bases, and 12 bases lay outside the gene matches. The CDR3 protein is CASSPRRQGAPHEQFF. CDR3 coding DNA: TGTGCCAGCAGCCCTAGACGACAGGGGGCCCCCCATGAGCAGTTCTTC.

In its sample, this clonotype was seen many times. The chain has TRBV29-1 and TRBJ2-3; perhaps TRBD2 as D (5 bases). Deletions cut 4 bases from V and 2 bases from J, with 10 bases between. The CDR3 length is 13 residues. Germline CDR1 SQVTM, CDR2 ANQGSEA. As DNA, the CDR3 is TGCAGCGTTGCCAGCGGACTCACAGATACGCAGTATTTT. As protein: CSVASGLTDTQYF.

The table lists this clonotype with a few counts. This chain joins TRBV28 and TRBJ2-3, with unresolved D. CDR3 length: 14 residues. Per germline, CDR1 MDHEN and CDR2 SYDVKM. V lost 2 bases and J lost 3, with 9 bases in between. CDR3 in DNA: TGTGCCAGCAGTTTACGTCCAGAAACAGATACGCAGTATTTT. It encodes CASSLRPETDTQYF.

The sample holds many counts of this clonotype. The J gene is TRBJ2-1, the V gene TRBV29-1; TRBD2 matches 7 bases. In germline, CDR1 is SQVTM, CDR2 ANQGSEA. CDR3 length: 16 amino acids. The V segment lost 0 bases and the J segment 3 bases; nucleotides outside the gene matches: 8. The DNA for the CDR3 is TGCAGCGTTGAAGATCAACGGGAGGACCTCTACAATGAGCAGTTCTTC. Residues: CSVEDQREDLYNEQFF.